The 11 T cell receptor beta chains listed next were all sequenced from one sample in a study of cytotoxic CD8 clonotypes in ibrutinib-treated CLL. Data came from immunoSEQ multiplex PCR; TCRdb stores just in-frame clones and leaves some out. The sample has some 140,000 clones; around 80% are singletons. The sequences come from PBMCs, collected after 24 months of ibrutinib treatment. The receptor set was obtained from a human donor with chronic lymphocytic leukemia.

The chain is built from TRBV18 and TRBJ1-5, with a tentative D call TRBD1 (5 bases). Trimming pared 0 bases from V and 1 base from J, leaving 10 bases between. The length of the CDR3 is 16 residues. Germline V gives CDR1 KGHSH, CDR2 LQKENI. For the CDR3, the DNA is TGTGCCAGCTCACCACCCTCGGGACGCAGCAATCAGCCCCAGCATTTT. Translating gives CASSPPSGRSNQPQHF. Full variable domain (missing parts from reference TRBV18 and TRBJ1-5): NAGVMQNPRHLVRRRGQEARLRCSPMKGHSHVYWYRQLPEEGLKFMVYLQKENIIDESGMPKERFSAEFPKEGPSILRIQQVVRGDSAAYFCASSPPSGRSNQPQHFGDGTRLSIL.

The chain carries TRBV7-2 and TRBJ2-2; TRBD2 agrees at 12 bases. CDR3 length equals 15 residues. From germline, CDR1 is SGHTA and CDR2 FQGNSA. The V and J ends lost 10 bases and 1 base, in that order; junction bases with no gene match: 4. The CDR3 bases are TGTGCCATTTCGACTAGCGGGGGGAACACCGGGGAGCTGTTTTTT. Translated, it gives CAISTSGGNTGELFF.

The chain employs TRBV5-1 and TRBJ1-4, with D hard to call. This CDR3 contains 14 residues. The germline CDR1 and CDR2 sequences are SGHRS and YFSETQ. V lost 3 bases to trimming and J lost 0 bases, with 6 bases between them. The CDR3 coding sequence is TGCGCCAGCAGCTCGGAAGCAACTAATGAAAAACTGTTTTTT. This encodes CASSSEATNEKLFF.

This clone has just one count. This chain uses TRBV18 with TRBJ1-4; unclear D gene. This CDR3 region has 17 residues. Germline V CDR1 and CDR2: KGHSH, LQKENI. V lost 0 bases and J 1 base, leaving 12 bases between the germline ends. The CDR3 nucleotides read TGTGCCAGCTCACCACCCGGCCTGCAGCGAACTAATGAAAAACTGTTTTTT. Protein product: CASSPPGLQRTNEKLFF.

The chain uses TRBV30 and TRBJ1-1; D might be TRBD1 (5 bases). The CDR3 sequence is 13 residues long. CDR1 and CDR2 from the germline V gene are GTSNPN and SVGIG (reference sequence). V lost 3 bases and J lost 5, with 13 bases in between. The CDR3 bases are TGTGCCTGGAGGTCAGCGGGGGGGACTGAAGCTTTCTTT. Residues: CAWRSAGGTEAFF.

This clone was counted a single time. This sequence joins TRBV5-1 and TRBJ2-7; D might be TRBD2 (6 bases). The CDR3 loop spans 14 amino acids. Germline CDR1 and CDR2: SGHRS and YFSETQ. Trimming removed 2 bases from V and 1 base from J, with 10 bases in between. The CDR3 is CASSFGGASYEQYF. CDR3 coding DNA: TGCGCCAGCAGCTTTGGAGGGGCTTCCTACGAGCAGTACTTC.

The CDR3 nucleotides read TGTGCCAGCAGCCGGGCCAAACCGGGACTAGGGGTTGGTGAGCAGTTCTTC. It specifies CASSRAKPGLGVGEQFF. This rearrangement joins TRBV7-2 to TRBJ2-1, with 8 bases aligning to TRBD2. Germline loops: CDR1 SGHTA, CDR2 FQGNSA. The ends lost 5 bases at V and 9 bases at J; junction bases unmatched: 18. There are 17 residues in the CDR3.

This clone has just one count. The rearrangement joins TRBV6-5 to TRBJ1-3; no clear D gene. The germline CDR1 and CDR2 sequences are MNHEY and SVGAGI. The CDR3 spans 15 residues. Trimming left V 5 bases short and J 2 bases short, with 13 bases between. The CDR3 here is CASSRPFWAGNTIYF. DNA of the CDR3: TGTGCCAGCAGTCGACCTTTTTGGGCTGGAAACACCATATATTTT.

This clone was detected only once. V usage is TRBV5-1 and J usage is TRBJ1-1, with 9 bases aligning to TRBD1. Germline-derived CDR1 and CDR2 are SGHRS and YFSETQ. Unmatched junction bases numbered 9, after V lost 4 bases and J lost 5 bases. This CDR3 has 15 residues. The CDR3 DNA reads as TGCGCCAGCAGCACCGTCCGGACAGGGGCGACTGAAGCTTTCTTT. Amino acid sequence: CASSTVRTGATEAFF.

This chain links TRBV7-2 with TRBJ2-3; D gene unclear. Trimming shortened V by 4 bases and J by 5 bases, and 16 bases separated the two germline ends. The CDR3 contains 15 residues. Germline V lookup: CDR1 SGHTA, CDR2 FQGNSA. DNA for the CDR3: TGTGCCAGCAGCTCCCCGGTAGGCCTGGGAGATACGCAGTATTTT. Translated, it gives CASSSPVGLGDTQYF.

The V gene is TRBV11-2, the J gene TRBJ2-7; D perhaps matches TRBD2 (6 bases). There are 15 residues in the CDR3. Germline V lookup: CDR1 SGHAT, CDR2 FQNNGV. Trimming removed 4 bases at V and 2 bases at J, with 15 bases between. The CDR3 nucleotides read TGTGCCAGCAGCTCCGACTTCACGGGGGCCTACGAGCAGTACTTC. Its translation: CASSSDFTGAYEQYF.